The 32 T cell receptor beta chains below all came from one sample that was sequenced in a study of T cells in localized non-small cell lung cancer. Measured with immunoSEQ multiplex PCR; TCRdb has only the in-frame clones, and not every one. This repertoire shows around 26,000 clones, 90% found once; its top ten account for 1.1%. Sequenced material: peripheral blood, taken before any cancer treatment. The receptors were gathered from a woman between 35 and 75 years old with stage I lung adenocarcinoma.

The chain is built from TRBV5-6 and TRBJ2-4, with D maybe TRBD2 (6 bases). The V gene's germline CDR1 is SGHDT and CDR2 YYEEEE. The CDR3 totals 13 residues. Deletions cut 4 bases from V and 8 bases from J, with 13 bases between. CDR3 amino acids: CASSTIGGDIQYF. Written as DNA, the CDR3 is TGTGCCAGCAGCACCATCGGCGGGGACATTCAGTACTTC.

This chain connects TRBV25-1 to TRBJ2-3, with TRBD1 identical over 11 bases. Germline CDR1 MGHDK, CDR2 SYGVNS. Trimming at V came to 1 base and at J to 5 bases, leaving 5 bases not matched to a gene. This CDR3 comprises 16 residues. The CDR3 sequence is CASSEFRTGGGDTQYF. Here the CDR3 DNA reads TGTGCCAGCAGTGAATTTCGGACAGGGGGCGGAGATACGCAGTATTTT.

The chain combines TRBV6-1 with TRBJ1-2, with D maybe TRBD1 (6 bases). Per the germline V gene, CDR1 is MNHNS and CDR2 is SASEGT. This CDR3 is built from 14 residues. V was pared by 3 bases and J by 6 bases, with 14 bases between. DNA of the CDR3: TGTGCCAGCAGTGAGAGGAAGGGGGAGGATGGCTACACCTTC. Translated, it gives CASSERKGEDGYTF.

For the CDR3, the DNA is TGTGCCACCCGCGGACAGCTCCAGGCCAAAAACATTCAGTACTTC. Its protein product is CATRGQLQAKNIQYF. The chain couples TRBV19 to TRBJ2-4; maybe TRBD1 (6 bases). Germline V gene sequence: CDR1 LNHDA, CDR2 SQIVND (reference sequence). V shed 10 bases and J shed 1 base, with 17 bases lying between them. The CDR3 contains 15 residues.

This chain uses TRBV5-1 with TRBJ2-7; D remains ambiguous. The CDR3 covers 13 residues. CDR1 and CDR2 (germline): SGHRS, YFSETQ. V lost 2 bases, J lost 1 base, and 7 bases lay in between. CDR3 coding DNA: TGCGCCAGCAGCTTTGGCCAGTCCTACGAGCAGTACTTC. It translates to CASSFGQSYEQYF.

With regard to this clone: Other DNA sequences from this sample encode an identical CDR3 as well. This chain uses TRBV19 with TRBJ1-5; 12 bases match TRBD1. Germline lookup yields CDR1 LNHDA and CDR2 SQIVND (reference sequence). This CDR3 has 16 residues. The V gene end was trimmed by 5 bases and the J gene end by 5 bases; junction bases not matched to a gene: 7. For the CDR3, the DNA is TGTGCCAGTAGTGTCCGGGACAGGGGGCCCTATCAGCCCCAGCATTTT. Translating gives CASSVRDRGPYQPQHF. The entire variable domain, with the rest obtained from reference TRBV19 and TRBJ1-5, is as follows: DGGITQSPKYLFRKEGQNVTLSCEQNLNHDAMYWYRQDPGQGLRLIYYSQIVNDFQKGDIAEGYSVSREKKESFPLTVTSAQKNPTAFYLCASSVRDRGPYQPQHFGDGTRLSIL.

This chain connects TRBV29-1 to TRBJ1-1, with 7 bases aligning to TRBD1. The J segment lost 1 base and the V segment lost 7 bases, leaving 6 bases of the junction unmatched. The CDR3 is 13 residues long. In germline, CDR1 is SQVTM, CDR2 ANQGSEA. CDR3 amino acids: CSAAQGGNTEAFF. The CDR3 region has the DNA TGCAGCGCTGCTCAGGGGGGGAACACTGAAGCTTTCTTT.

CDR3 in amino acids: CASRSDGNQPQHF. The CDR3 DNA is TGTGCCAGCAGATCAGACGGAAATCAGCCCCAGCATTTT. The genes are TRBV2 and TRBJ1-5, with D unresolved. Germline V gene lookup returns CDR1 SNHLY and CDR2 FYNNEI. CDR3 size: 13 residues. Trimming shortened V by 6 bases and J by 4 bases, and 10 bases separated the two germline ends. Based on the CDR3 plus reference TRBV2 and TRBJ1-5, the full variable domain is EPEVTQTPSHQVTQMGQEVILRCVPISNHLYFYWYRQILGQKVEFLVSFYNNEISEKSEIFDDQFSVERPDGSNFTLKIRSTKLEDSAMYFCASRSDGNQPQHFGDGTRLSIL.

The chain uses TRBV7-2 and TRBJ1-1; unclear D gene. The length of the CDR3 is 13 residues. Trimming left V 5 bases short and J 0 bases short, with 7 bases between. Germline V gene data show CDR1 as SGHTA and CDR2 as FQGNSA. The CDR3 region is CASSGQLNTEAFF. DNA of the CDR3: TGTGCCAGCAGCGGCCAGCTGAACACTGAAGCTTTCTTT.

This clone came up a few times. J is TRBJ2-5 and V is TRBV11-3, with D uncertain. V lost 5 bases, J lost 3 bases, and 10 bases lay in between. The CDR3 sequence is 13 residues long. Germline V gene lookup returns CDR1 SGHNT and CDR2 YENEEA. The CDR3 nucleotides are TGTGCCAGCAGCACCCTCGTGGAAGAGACCCAGTACTTC. The encoded protein is CASSTLVEETQYF.

This chain connects TRBV6-5 to TRBJ1-2, with TRBD1 matching 9 bases. V gave up 6 bases and J gave up 2 bases; unmatched junction bases: 4. Germline CDR1 and CDR2: MNHEY and SVGAGI. This CDR3 has 14 residues. The DNA for the CDR3 is TGTGCCAGCAGGGGGACAGGGCTCAACTATGGCTACACCTTC. This codes for CASRGTGLNYGYTF.

This clone appeared once. Here the CDR3 reads CASSNSGLYGYTF. The DNA for the CDR3 is TGTGCCAGCAGTAACTCCGGACTCTATGGCTACACCTTC. This chain connects TRBV28 to TRBJ1-2; no clear D. Germline assignment: CDR1 MDHEN and CDR2 SYDVKM. The V and J ends lost 5 bases and 4 bases respectively, with 11 bases between them. The CDR3 has 13 amino acids.

This chain joins TRBV4-3 and TRBJ1-2, with D unclear. Germline V gene sequence: CDR1 LGHNA, CDR2 YSLEER. The CDR3 is 14 amino acids. The germline V and J ends were trimmed by 0 bases and 3 bases, with 8 bases remaining between them. The DNA for the CDR3 is TGCGCCAGCAGCCAAGAATGGGGATACTATGGCTACACCTTC. This sequence encodes CASSQEWGYYGYTF.

This clone was seen more than once but under ten times. The rearrangement uses TRBV7-9 and TRBJ1-3; D is unresolved. The V gene's germline CDR1 is SEHNR and CDR2 FQNEAQ (reference sequence). The CDR3 covers 13 residues. CDR3 sequence: CAVSGNSGNTIYF. CDR3 nucleotides: TGTGCAGTATCGGGCAACTCTGGAAACACCATATATTTT.

This clone has just a few counts. The V and J genes are TRBV4-3 and TRBJ2-4; 12 positions agree with TRBD2. Germline trimming cut 0 bases from V and 1 base from J; bases unmatched to any gene: 7. Per germline, CDR1 LGHNA and CDR2 YSLEER. This CDR3 is 19 amino acids long. CDR3 sequence: CASSQEPSGGAGAKNIQYF. Written as DNA, the CDR3 is TGCGCCAGCAGCCAAGAACCTAGCGGGGGGGCCGGGGCCAAAAACATTCAGTACTTC.

In its sample, this clone was seen a few times. V is TRBV19 and J is TRBJ1-5, with a possible D match to TRBD1 (5 bases). Trimming took 5 bases from V and 3 from J, leaving 20 bases between them. The CDR3 extends over 17 amino acids. CDR1 is LNHDA and CDR2 is SQIVND in the germline V gene (reference sequence). The CDR3 DNA is TGTGCCAGTAGTGTGGGGGAGTTCCGGCGGTCCAATCAGCCCCAGCATTTT. Protein product: CASSVGEFRRSNQPQHF.

The chain carries TRBV7-2 and TRBJ1-4; D gene unclear. CDR1 and CDR2 from the germline V gene are SGHTA and FQGNSA. This CDR3 comprises 15 residues. Trimming took off 4 bases at V and 5 bases at J, with 14 bases between the two ends. CDR3 sequence: CASSYLATRNEKLFF. In DNA, the CDR3 is TGTGCCAGCAGCTATCTCGCGACGAGGAATGAAAAACTGTTTTTT.

The chain couples TRBV5-6 to TRBJ1-6, with a tentative D call TRBD1 (6 bases). Germline V gene sequence: CDR1 SGHDT, CDR2 YYEEEE. This CDR3 is 14 amino acids long. Trimming stripped 4 bases from V and 7 bases from J, with 12 bases between. The CDR3 nucleotides read TGTGCCAGCAGCCCACAGGGACCGAATTCACCCCTCCACTTT. This encodes CASSPQGPNSPLHF. Filled out from reference TRBV5-6 and TRBJ1-6, the complete variable domain reads DAGVTQSPTHLIKTRGQQVTLRCSPKSGHDTVSWYQQALGQGPQFIFQYYEEEERQRGNFPDRFSGHQFPNYSSELNVNALLLGDSALYLCASSPQGPNSPLHFGNGTRLTVT.

The V gene is TRBV10-3, the J gene TRBJ2-1, with D unclear. V was pared by 4 bases and J by 6 bases, with 4 bases between. Germline V gene lookup returns CDR1 ENHRY and CDR2 SYGVKD. The CDR3 consists of 11 residues. CDR3 residues: CAISVGNEQFF. DNA for the CDR3: TGTGCCATCAGTGTCGGCAATGAGCAGTTCTTC.

V and J are TRBV7-8 and TRBJ2-2, with 7 bases lining up with TRBD2. The V and J ends lost 2 bases and 3 bases, in that order; junction bases with no gene match: 6. The CDR3 length is 16 residues. Per germline, CDR1 SGHVS and CDR2 FQNEAQ. In DNA, the CDR3 is TGTGCCAGCAGCTTAAGCGGGGCCCGGTACACCGGGGAGCTGTTTTTT. Its translation: CASSLSGARYTGELFF.

This sequence joins TRBV27 and TRBJ1-1; D is undetermined. The CDR3 runs to 14 residues. Trimming removed 4 bases from V and 2 bases from J, with 11 bases in between. CDR1 and CDR2 (germline): MNHEY, SMNVEV (reference sequence). The CDR3: CASSSWTGNTEAFF. CDR3 nucleotide sequence: TGTGCCAGCAGTTCTTGGACCGGTAACACTGAAGCTTTCTTT.

The chain combines TRBV6-5 with TRBJ1-6; D gene uncertain. CDR1 is MNHEY and CDR2 is SVGAGI in the germline V gene. Trimming shortened V by 2 bases and J by 7 bases, and 6 bases separated the two germline ends. The CDR3 consists of 13 residues. The CDR3: CASSYAGNSPLHF. CDR3 coding DNA: TGTGCCAGCAGTTACGCTGGGAATTCACCCCTCCACTTT.

This clone showed up just a few times. V is TRBV28 and J is TRBJ1-5, with D unclear. Germline CDR1 MDHEN, CDR2 SYDVKM. V was shortened by 7 bases and J by 5 bases, with 15 bases between the two germline ends. This CDR3 contains 14 residues. The CDR3 DNA sequence: TGTGCCAGCAACATCCAGCCAATCGATCAGCCCCAGCATTTT. It encodes CASNIQPIDQPQHF.

The gene calls are TRBV5-1 and TRBJ2-3, with D possibly TRBD2 on 6 matching bases. The V gene lost 0 bases and the J gene lost 4 bases, with 12 bases spanning the gap. The CDR3 covers 15 residues. CDR1 is SGHRS, CDR2 YFSETQ, per germline. CDR3 nucleotide sequence: TGCGCCAGCAGCTTGGGACTAGAGTTCGCAGATACGCAGTATTTT. This gives the protein CASSLGLEFADTQYF.

Regarding this clone: At one of its ends the junction is not consistent with the germline gene, which may arise from a read error. This chain connects TRBV19 to TRBJ2-5; 9 nucleotides line up with TRBD2. Germline V gene lookup returns CDR1 LNHDA and CDR2 SQIVND (reference sequence). CDR3 length equals 16 residues. CDR3 nucleotides: TGTGCCAGTAGTATAGGGGCGCGGGGGGGCCGAGAGGCCCAGTACTTC. As protein: CASSIGARGGREAQYF. Full variable domain (missing parts from reference TRBV19 and TRBJ2-5): DGGITQSPKYLFRKEGQNVTLSCEQNLNHDAMYWYRQDPGQGLRLIYYSQIVNDFQKGDIAEGYSVSREKKESFPLTVTSAQKNPTAFYLCASSIGARGGREAQYFGPGTRLLVL.

This sequence joins TRBV28 and TRBJ1-1, with D hard to call. Germline CDR1 and CDR2: MDHEN and SYDVKM. The V end lost 4 bases, the J end lost 5 bases, and 14 bases lay between the germline ends. The CDR3 totals 14 residues. The CDR3 reads CASSWVLRKTEAFF. CDR3 in DNA: TGTGCCAGCAGTTGGGTCCTGCGTAAGACTGAAGCTTTCTTT.

This clone has a single count. V is TRBV19 and J is TRBJ2-1; D is unclear. Per germline, CDR1 LNHDA and CDR2 SQIVND (reference sequence). V shed 5 bases and J shed 8 bases, with 16 bases lying between them. There are 14 residues in the CDR3. The CDR3 region is CASSPGPSNDEQFF. For the CDR3, the DNA is TGTGCCAGTAGTCCCGGTCCTTCAAACGATGAGCAGTTCTTC.

The genes are TRBV6-5 and TRBJ2-5; D gene uncertain. V was shortened by 0 bases and J by 4 bases, with 3 bases between the two germline ends. Germline CDR1 reads MNHEY; CDR2 reads SVGAGI. This CDR3 has 12 amino acids. The CDR3 is CASSYSGETQYF. In nucleotides, the CDR3 is TGTGCCAGCAGTTACTCGGGAGAGACCCAGTACTTC.

The chain uses TRBV19 and TRBJ2-2, with TRBD2 as a possible D gene (5 bases). This CDR3 contains 14 residues. CDR1 is LNHDA and CDR2 is SQIVND in the germline V gene (reference sequence). Trimming took off 11 bases at V and 5 bases at J, with 18 bases between the two ends. CDR3 amino acids: CASRFGGDTGELFF. The CDR3, as DNA: TGTGCCTCAAGGTTTGGAGGTGATACCGGGGAGCTGTTTTTT.

J is TRBJ1-6 and V is TRBV9; tentatively, D is TRBD1 (5 bases). Germline V gene sequence: CDR1 SGDLS, CDR2 YYNGEE. V was cut by 4 bases and J by 7 bases, with 12 bases left in between. This CDR3 is 14 amino acids long. The CDR3 bases are TGTGCCAGCAGCTCGAGGGGTGGGAATTCACCCCTCCACTTT. Its protein product is CASSSRGGNSPLHF.

V gene TRBV19 combines with J gene TRBJ1-5; D is ambiguous. The CDR3 totals 14 residues. The V gene's germline CDR1 is LNHDA and CDR2 SQIVND (reference sequence). V lost 2 bases, J lost 0 bases, and 5 bases lay in between. The CDR3 is CASSISSSNQPQHF. In DNA form, the CDR3 reads TGTGCCAGTAGTATATCCAGTAGCAATCAGCCCCAGCATTTT.

The rearrangement links TRBV5-6 to TRBJ2-6; 8 bases line up with TRBD2. This CDR3 is 16 amino acids long. The V gene end was trimmed by 5 bases and the J gene end by 0 bases; junction bases not matched to a gene: 4. Germline V gene sequence: CDR1 SGHDT, CDR2 YYEEEE. The CDR3 sequence: CASSREGSSGANVLTF. DNA for the CDR3: TGTGCCAGCAGTCGGGAGGGGAGCTCTGGGGCCAACGTCCTGACTTTC.